This entry features one T cell receptor beta chain sequence. Beta-chain TCR cDNA was generated via 5'RACE template switching with UMIs. TCRdb reprocessed the 5' RACE reads and reports one entry per CDR3 protein, with no DNA. This sample's clone table lists hundreds of thousands of distinct CDR3 sequences. Per germline, CDR1 MNHEY and CDR2 SVGAGI. The CDR3 has 13 amino acids. The sample originates from a study of T cells expressing NK-cell markers. For the study at large: Seropositivity for HCMV was found in most of the eight sequenced donors, with one seronegative.

The clonotype comes from a man aged 18 to 69 in good health. The sequenced sample consisted of blood T cells: a sorted CD56 or NKG2C T cell subset, CD4+ or CD8+ T cells, or bulk PBMC T cells (not recorded which). This sequence joins TRBV6-5 and TRBJ1-5; absent DNA, TCRdb's TRBD1 call cannot be checked. This CDR3 reads CASGLQGNQPQHF.